The present T cell receptor (beta chain) was sequenced within a study of T cells in Graves' hyperthyroidism and ophthalmopathy. Study-wide context: It was at initial diagnosis, before any treatment, that peripheral blood was collected.

The sample holds many counts of this clonotype. What it binds is unknown. On the basis of clinical symptoms, serum thyroxine and TRAb, thyroid ultrasound and orbital computed tomography, diagnoses were made. TCR beta CDR3 sequences were amplified from RNA transcripts. Primed by the HTBI set, a first-round RT-PCR was run on the TCR CDR3. TCRdb reprocessed the multiplex PCR reads with MiXCR, giving one entry per CDR3 protein. The sample contains fewer than 350,000 distinct CDR3 sequences, about 21% of which appear only once. The CDR3 is made up of 15 amino acids. Germline V gene data show CDR1 as LGHDT and CDR2 as YNNKEL (reference sequence). The V and J ends lost 6 bases and 2 bases respectively, with 16 bases between them. Study-wide findings and caveats: Most clonotypes expanded in the thyroid (above 0.001) were also present in blood.

The V and J genes are TRBV3-1 and TRBJ1-2, with a tentative D call TRBD1 (5 bases). The clonotype was recovered from a woman between 50 and 59 years old with Graves' hyperthyroidism. What was sequenced was blood. CDR3 loop: CASSFFRGPNYGYTF. The CDR3 DNA sequence: TGTGCCAGCAGTTTCTTCCGGGGACCGAACTATGGCTACACCTTC.